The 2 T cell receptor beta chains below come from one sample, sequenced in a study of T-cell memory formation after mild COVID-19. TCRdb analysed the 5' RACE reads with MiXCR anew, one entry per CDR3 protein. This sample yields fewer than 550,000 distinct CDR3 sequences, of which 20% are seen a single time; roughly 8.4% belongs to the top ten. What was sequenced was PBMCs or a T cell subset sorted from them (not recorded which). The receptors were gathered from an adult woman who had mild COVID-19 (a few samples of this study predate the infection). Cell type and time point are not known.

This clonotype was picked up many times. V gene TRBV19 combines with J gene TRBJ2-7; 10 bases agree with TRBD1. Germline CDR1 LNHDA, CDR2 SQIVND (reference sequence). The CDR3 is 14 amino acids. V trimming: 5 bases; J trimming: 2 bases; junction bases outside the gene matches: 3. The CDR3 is CASSSGQGPYEQYF. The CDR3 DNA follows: TGTGCCAGTAGTTCGGGACAGGGGCCCTACGAGCAGTACTTC.

Here the CDR3 DNA reads TGTGCCAGCAGCTTACAGTCAGGCACAGGGGGCAGGGGCTACACCTTC. As protein: CASSLQSGTGGRGYTF. The V and J genes are TRBV7-2 and TRBJ1-2, with TRBD1 identical over 9 bases. Looked up from germline, CDR1 is SGHTA and CDR2 is FQGNSA. The V gene end was trimmed by 2 bases and the J gene end by 8 bases; junction bases not matched to a gene: 12. This CDR3 is 16 amino acids long.